The 21 T cell receptor beta chains given below trace back to one sample, sequenced in a study of STAT3 mutations in large granular lymphocyte leukemia. Study results and caveats: At least one immunodominant TCR beta clonotype appeared in every T-cell large granular lymphocyte leukemia patient.

Generated by immunoSEQ multiplex PCR, the TCRdb table keeps only in-frame clones and is missing some. Among approximately 42,000 clones listed, around 80% were seen once. Antigens of these TCRs are unknown. The material sequenced was PBMCs. The source of these receptors is a human donor with T large granular lymphocyte leukemia. Some clones in this sample may be carry-over from other donors' samples.

The rearrangement joins TRBV10-1 to TRBJ2-2, with 7 bases identical to TRBD1. Germline assignment: CDR1 WNHNN and CDR2 SYGVQD (reference sequence). V was clipped by 10 bases and J by 5 bases; unmatched bases: 7. The length of the CDR3 is 13 residues. CDR3 sequence (DNA): TGCGCCACCCAGGGGGAACTAACCGGGGAGCTGTTTTTT. Amino acid sequence: CATQGELTGELFF.

This clone was seen more than once but under ten times. The J gene is TRBJ2-2, the V gene TRBV30; 9 bases align to TRBD2. Germline values: CDR1 GTSNPN, CDR2 SVGIG (reference sequence). The length of the CDR3 is 14 residues. J lost 5 bases, V lost 5 bases, and 6 bases had no gene match. The CDR3 protein is CAWGSGLATGELFF. CDR3 in DNA: TGTGCCTGGGGCTCGGGACTAGCTACCGGGGAGCTGTTTTTT.

This clone was counted only a few times. The chain is built from TRBV2 and TRBJ2-2; unclear D gene. The CDR3 totals 14 residues. The V end was cut by 5 bases, the J end by 5 bases, with 12 bases between. CDR1 SNHLY and CDR2 FYNNEI come from the germline V gene. CDR3 nucleotides: TGTGCCAGCAGTTGGCTGGGTCCTACCGGGGAGCTGTTTTTT. It translates to CASSWLGPTGELFF. Combining the CDR3 with reference TRBV2 and TRBJ2-2 gives the whole variable domain EPEVTQTPSHQVTQMGQEVILRCVPISNHLYFYWYRQILGQKVEFLVSFYNNEISEKSEIFDDQFSVERPDGSNFTLKIRSTKLEDSAMYFCASSWLGPTGELFFGEGSRLTVL.

The chain is built from TRBV9 and TRBJ1-4, with D maybe TRBD1 (5 bases). The CDR3 is 15 amino acids. The V and J ends lost 3 bases and 5 bases respectively, with 14 bases between them. CDR1 is SGDLS, CDR2 YYNGEE, per germline. CDR3 in DNA: TGTGCCAGCAGCGCAGGGAGTATTACGAATGAAAAACTGTTTTTT. The encoded protein is CASSAGSITNEKLFF.

The V gene is TRBV9, the J gene TRBJ2-6, with unresolved D. V lost 0 bases to trimming and J lost 2 bases, with 0 bases between them. Germline CDR1 and CDR2: SGDLS and YYNGEE. The CDR3 totals 13 residues. CDR3 sequence reads: CASSVAGANVLTF. CDR3 coding DNA: TGTGCCAGCAGCGTAGCTGGGGCCAACGTCCTGACTTTC.

This rearrangement joins TRBV5-1 to TRBJ1-5, with D perhaps TRBD1 (5 bases). The CDR3 is made up of 15 amino acids. Germline-derived CDR1 and CDR2 are SGHRS and YFSETQ. The V gene lost 4 bases and the J gene lost 1 base, with 12 bases spanning the gap. The CDR3 DNA reads as TGCGCCAGCAGCCGCTCAGGGATGAGCAATCAGCCCCAGCATTTT. Amino acid sequence: CASSRSGMSNQPQHF.

The gene calls are TRBV18 and TRBJ2-3; D possibly matches TRBD1 or TRBD2 (5 bases each). The ends were cut back, 2 bases at V and 5 bases at J, with 14 bases in the middle. The CDR3 runs to 15 residues. Per the germline V gene, CDR1 is KGHSH and CDR2 is LQKENI. The CDR3 DNA reads TGTGCCAGCTCACCAAAAACGGGGCAGGGAGATACGCAGTATTTT. Protein sequence: CASSPKTGQGDTQYF.

The chain recombines TRBV5-6 with TRBJ1-6; 7 bases are a match to TRBD1. Germline CDR1 SGHDT, CDR2 YYEEEE. Losses at the gene ends were 8 bases for V and 4 bases for J; bases not matched to a gene: 9. The CDR3 has 15 amino acids. The CDR3 nucleotides read TGTGCCAGTTCCAGGGGGACCCTTTATAATTCACCCCTCCACTTT. This translates into CASSRGTLYNSPLHF.

This chain joins TRBV19 and TRBJ1-5; D call uncertain. Germline CDR1 LNHDA, CDR2 SQIVND (reference sequence). Trimming pared 2 bases from V and 0 bases from J, leaving 11 bases between. The CDR3 is 16 amino acids. CDR3 loop: CASSILAGVSNQPQHF. DNA of the CDR3: TGTGCCAGTAGTATATTGGCAGGAGTTAGCAATCAGCCCCAGCATTTT.

The chain uses TRBV5-6 and TRBJ2-1; possibly TRBD2 for D (5 bases). Trimming pared 3 bases from V and 5 bases from J, leaving 12 bases between. Germline assignment: CDR1 SGHDT and CDR2 YYEEEE. There are 14 residues in the CDR3. CDR3 amino acids: CASSSPGLNNEQFF. Here the CDR3 DNA reads TGTGCCAGCAGCTCACCCGGACTTAACAATGAGCAGTTCTTC.

The V and J genes are TRBV5-1 and TRBJ1-4, with D perhaps TRBD1 (5 bases). Trimming left V 4 bases short and J 7 bases short, with 14 bases between. This CDR3 contains 14 residues. Germline loops: CDR1 SGHRS, CDR2 YFSETQ. CDR3 region: CASSRGQGGEKLFF. CDR3 coding DNA: TGCGCCAGCAGCCGCGGGCAGGGTGGTGAAAAACTGTTTTTT.

This clone occurred a few times. The chain has TRBV4-2 and TRBJ1-6; possibly TRBD1 for D (6 bases). Trimming took off 0 bases at V and 7 bases at J, with 16 bases between the two ends. Germline CDR1 is LGHNA and CDR2 is YNFKEQ. The CDR3 runs to 17 residues. The CDR3, as DNA: TGTGCCAGCAGCCAAGATGGGTTCAGGGGTTACAATTCACCCCTCCACTTT. As protein: CASSQDGFRGYNSPLHF.

The gene calls are TRBV10-2 and TRBJ2-5, with unresolved D. Germline CDR1 is WSHSY and CDR2 is SAAADI. The CDR3 covers 12 residues. Trimming shortened V by 5 bases and J by 5 bases, and 9 bases separated the two germline ends. The CDR3 spells CASSQTGETQYF. As DNA, the CDR3 is TGCGCCAGCAGTCAGACCGGGGAGACCCAGTACTTC.

For the CDR3, the DNA is TGTGCCAGCAGCCCCAATTTCCTCAGGGGAAACACCGGGGAGCTGTTTTTT. The encoded protein is CASSPNFLRGNTGELFF. This chain uses TRBV5-4 with TRBJ2-2, with TRBD1 as a possible D gene (6 bases). Germline V gene lookup returns CDR1 SGHNT and CDR2 YYREEE (reference sequence). Trimming stripped 4 bases from V and 2 bases from J, with 18 bases between. This CDR3 spans 17 amino acids.

The V call is TRBV7-6, the J call TRBJ1-2; D not certain. The CDR3 runs 14 residues. CDR1 and CDR2 (germline): SGHVS, FNYEAQ. V lost 1 base and J 8 bases, leaving 14 bases between the germline ends. The CDR3 DNA sequence: TGTGCCAGCAGCTTAGGGGGTCAGGTTGACGGCTACACCTTC. Residues: CASSLGGQVDGYTF. Together with reference TRBV7-6 and TRBJ1-2, the CDR3 gives the full variable domain: GAGVSQSPRYKVTKRGQDVALRCDPISGHVSLYWYRQALGQGPEFLTYFNYEAQQDKSGLPNDRFSAERPEGSISTLTIQRTEQRDSAMYRCASSLGGQVDGYTFGSGTRLTVV.

The chain uses TRBV27 and TRBJ2-5; D unresolved. The V end lost 6 bases, the J end lost 2 bases, and 13 bases lay between the germline ends. CDR1 is MNHEY, CDR2 SMNVEV, per germline (reference sequence). The CDR3 consists of 14 residues. CDR3 loop: CASSLGPLQETQYF. CDR3 sequence (DNA): TGTGCCAGCAGCCTTGGACCCCTACAAGAGACCCAGTACTTC.

The V and J genes are TRBV13 and TRBJ2-3; 10 bases match TRBD1. Trimming at V came to 3 bases and at J to 7 bases, leaving 10 bases not matched to a gene. The CDR3 runs 16 residues. The germline CDR1 and CDR2 sequences are PRHDT and FYEKMQ (reference sequence). The CDR3 sequence is CASSFLLDRGGNTQYF. The CDR3 DNA reads TGTGCCAGCAGCTTCTTATTGGACAGGGGGGGGAATACGCAGTATTTT.

This clone was recorded once. The V gene is TRBV7-9, the J gene TRBJ2-1; 9 nucleotides line up with TRBD1. The CDR3 is 16 amino acids. V was clipped by 1 base and J by 5 bases; unmatched bases: 6. Germline CDR1 is SEHNR and CDR2 is FQNEAQ (reference sequence). The CDR3 spells CASSLGGDREDNEQFF. As DNA, the CDR3 is TGTGCCAGCAGCTTAGGGGGGGACAGGGAGGACAATGAGCAGTTCTTC. Together with reference TRBV7-9 and TRBJ2-1, the CDR3 gives the full variable domain: DTGVSQNPRHKITKRGQNVTFRCDPISEHNRLYWYRQTLGQGPEFLTYFQNEAQLEKSRLLSDRFSAERPKGSFSTLEIQRTEQGDSAMYLCASSLGGDREDNEQFFGPGTRLTVL.

V usage is TRBV5-4 and J usage is TRBJ2-5; D gene uncertain. CDR1 is SGHNT, CDR2 YYREEE, per germline (reference sequence). This CDR3 is built from 12 residues. V lost 0 bases and J 5 bases, leaving 5 bases between the germline ends. CDR3 nucleotides: TGTGCCAGCAGCTTGGCTGGGGAGACCCAGTACTTC. The encoded protein is CASSLAGETQYF.

The genes are TRBV5-4 and TRBJ1-1, with 7 bases matching TRBD1. Germline assignment: CDR1 SGHNT and CDR2 YYREEE (reference sequence). J gave up 1 base and V 4 bases, and 4 bases lay outside the gene matches. CDR3 length: 14 residues. In DNA, the CDR3 is TGTGCCAGCAGCCCGGGACAGAGGAACACTGAAGCTTTCTTT. Translated, it gives CASSPGQRNTEAFF.

This chain uses TRBV9 with TRBJ1-2; D remains unclear. The V gene lost 4 bases and the J gene lost 2 bases, with 12 bases spanning the gap. The germline V gene encodes CDR1 SGDLS and CDR2 YYNGEE. The CDR3 length is 14 residues. In nucleotides, the CDR3 is TGTGCCAGCAGCTACGACACGGCCAACTATGGCTACACCTTC. It translates to CASSYDTANYGYTF.